These 28 T cell receptor beta chains were sequenced from one sample in a study of blood T cell repertoires in COVID-19 (dated by TCRdb to about 2020). Library preparation employed the immunoSEQ multiplex PCR assay. TCRdb carries this immuneACCESS record with in-frame sequences only. Its versions omit some clonotypes, under half of them owing to an unresolved V gene in the studies checked, with the rest unexplained. For this sample there are tens of thousands of clones; about 85% appear just once. The ten biggest clones cover 3.4% of the sample. Sequenced input: peripheral blood. The receptor source for this set is a man between 45 and 60 years old with acute or convalescent COVID-19.

This rearrangement joins TRBV14 to TRBJ2-5, with no clear D. The CDR3 consists of 15 residues. V dropped 1 base and J dropped 0 bases, with 9 bases sitting between them. Germline V gives CDR1 SGHDN, CDR2 FVKESK. In nucleotides, the CDR3 is TGTGCCAGCAGCCAAGCTAGAATGTACCAAGAGACCCAGTACTTC. Encoded protein: CASSQARMYQETQYF.

This chain joins TRBV24-1 and TRBJ1-1; 7 bases are a match to TRBD1. The V gene end was trimmed by 2 bases and the J gene end by 11 bases; junction bases not matched to a gene: 4. This CDR3 is built from 12 residues. The germline V gene encodes CDR1 KGHDR and CDR2 SFDVKD. The CDR3 loop is CATSDSDRDAFF. CDR3 coding DNA: TGTGCCACCAGTGATTCTGACAGGGACGCTTTCTTT.

By share, this clone counts as medium-sized (0.01 to 0.1%). This chain connects TRBV11-2 to TRBJ1-6, with 10 positions matching TRBD1. The germline CDR1 and CDR2 sequences are SGHAT and FQNNGV. The length of the CDR3 is 16 residues. Losses at the gene ends were 5 bases for V and 11 bases for J; bases not matched to a gene: 12. CDR3 sequence: CASSRYAGTGETPLHF. For the CDR3, the DNA is TGTGCCAGCAGCCGATACGCCGGGACAGGGGAAACACCCCTCCACTTT.

The chain employs TRBV4-3 and TRBJ1-1, with TRBD1 identical over 12 bases. The CDR3 consists of 16 residues. V lost 0 bases, J lost 4 bases, and 3 bases stayed unmatched. CDR1 LGHNA and CDR2 YSLEER come from the germline V gene. CDR3 nucleotides: TGCGCCAGCAGCCAAGAGGGACAGGGGGCCGGCACTGAAGCTTTCTTT. It encodes CASSQEGQGAGTEAFF.

The chain couples TRBV6-5 to TRBJ2-7; 7 nucleotides agree with TRBD1. Germline assignment: CDR1 MNHEY and CDR2 SVGAGI. The length of the CDR3 is 15 residues. V lost 4 bases, J lost 0 bases, and 6 bases stayed unmatched. For the CDR3, the DNA is TGTGCCAGCAGTTTACAGGGGAGCACCTCCTACGAGCAGTACTTC. This codes for CASSLQGSTSYEQYF.

This clone has more than one count but fewer than ten. This sequence joins TRBV18 and TRBJ2-7; tentative D call: TRBD2 (7 bases). Trimming removed 6 bases from V and 6 bases from J, with 21 bases in between. This CDR3 is 15 amino acids long. In germline, CDR1 is KGHSH, CDR2 LQKENI. Here the CDR3 reads CASSGLKGGSGEQYF. CDR3 DNA sequence: TGTGCCAGCTCCGGGCTAAAGGGGGGGTCCGGCGAGCAGTACTTC.

Worth noting for this clone: Different DNA sequences within this sample yield the same CDR3. This sequence joins TRBV19 and TRBJ1-1; TRBD1 matches at 9 bases. Germline V gives CDR1 LNHDA, CDR2 SQIVND (reference sequence). The CDR3 is made up of 14 amino acids. With V trimmed by 6 bases and J by 4 bases, 6 bases remained unmatched. This CDR3 is CASSPGQGSTEAFF. The CDR3 DNA reads TGTGCCAGTAGCCCGGGACAGGGAAGCACTGAAGCTTTCTTT.

This rearrangement joins TRBV6-5 to TRBJ1-6; 9 bases match TRBD1. The trim removed 4 bases at V and 13 bases at J, leaving 2 bases unmatched. CDR1 and CDR2 (germline): MNHEY, SVGAGI. CDR3 length: 12 residues. The CDR3: CASSSQGAPLHF. CDR3 sequence (DNA): TGTGCCAGCAGTTCACAGGGGGCTCCCCTCCACTTT.

In nucleotides, the CDR3 is TGTGCCAGCAACGACAGGGGGCTCTGGTACGAGCAGTACTTC. Amino acid sequence: CASNDRGLWYEQYF. V usage is TRBV7-2 and J usage is TRBJ2-7, with 10 bases matching TRBD1. V trimming: 7 bases; J trimming: 4 bases; junction bases outside the gene matches: 7. The CDR3 sequence is 14 residues long. Germline V gene data show CDR1 as SGHTA and CDR2 as FQGNSA.

This chain uses TRBV29-1 with TRBJ2-5, with 14 bases fitting TRBD2. V trimming: 8 bases; J trimming: 4 bases; junction bases outside the gene matches: 3. Germline-derived CDR1 and CDR2 are SQVTM and ANQGSEA. The CDR3 has 13 residues. Written as DNA, the CDR3 is TGCAGCCAGGGACTAGCGGGAGTAGAGACCCAGTACTTC. Amino acids: CSQGLAGVETQYF. The full variable domain, its missing parts supplied by reference TRBV29-1 and TRBJ2-5, is SAVISQKPSRDICQRGTSLTIQCQVDSQVTMMFWYRQQPGQSLTLIATANQGSEATYESGFVIDKFPISRPNLTFSTLTVSNMSPEDSSIYLCSQGLAGVETQYFGPGTRLLVL.

Comments on this clone: At one end the junction does not follow the germline gene, possibly because of a read error. The V and J genes are TRBV12-5 and TRBJ1-1; D might be TRBD1 (5 bases). This CDR3 comprises 11 residues. The germline V gene encodes CDR1 LGHNT and CDR2 FRNRAP. The CDR3 DNA sequence: TGTGCTAGTGGTTTGGACAGGAAGGTTTTTTTT. Amino acid sequence: CASGLDRKVFF.

The chain employs TRBV5-4 and TRBJ2-5; 8 nucleotides align to TRBD1. Germline CDR1 and CDR2: SGHNT and YYREEE (reference sequence). Trimming removed 1 base from V and 5 bases from J; junction bases left unmatched: 4. This CDR3 has 14 residues. The CDR3 protein is CASSLQGAAETQYF. The CDR3 DNA follows: TGTGCCAGCAGCTTGCAGGGGGCGGCGGAGACCCAGTACTTC.

This sequence joins TRBV28 and TRBJ1-4, with 8 bases aligning to TRBD1. The CDR3 is 14 amino acids. V was pared by 6 bases and J by 6 bases, with 6 bases of the junction left unmatched. Per germline, CDR1 MDHEN and CDR2 SYDVKM. The CDR3 is CASRVQGGDEKLFF. The CDR3 bases are TGTGCCAGCAGGGTACAGGGGGGGGATGAAAAACTGTTTTTT.

This chain joins TRBV11-2 and TRBJ2-4; TRBD2 matches at 10 bases. This CDR3 contains 16 residues. J gave up 0 bases and V 5 bases, and 4 bases lay outside the gene matches. The germline V gene has CDR1 SGHAT and CDR2 FQNNGV. The CDR3 here is CASSLGLAVAKNIQYF. CDR3 sequence (DNA): TGTGCCAGCAGCCTCGGACTAGCGGTAGCCAAAAACATTCAGTACTTC.

This chain joins TRBV3-1 (or the pseudogene TRBV3-2) and TRBJ2-3; 8 positions agree with TRBD2. Germline CDR1 LGHDT, CDR2 YNNKEL (reference sequence). The CDR3 length is 18 residues. V lost 0 bases, J lost 2 bases, and 10 bases stayed unmatched. CDR3 nucleotide sequence: TGTGCCAGCAGCCAAGATCAGTTAGCGGGGAGTTACACAGATACGCAGTATTTT. This codes for CASSQDQLAGSYTDTQYF.

This chain connects TRBV13 to TRBJ2-5, with 7 bases identical to TRBD2. Germline CDR1 is PRHDT and CDR2 is FYEKMQ (reference sequence). The CDR3 length is 12 residues. Trimming took 5 bases from V and 13 from J; bases not matched to a gene: 10. CDR3 in amino acids: CASSPTSGAAYF. The CDR3 DNA reads as TGTGCCAGCAGCCCTACCAGCGGGGCCGCGTACTTC.

V and J are TRBV7-3 and TRBJ2-2; 9 bases are a match to TRBD1. Germline CDR1 reads SGHTA; CDR2 reads FQGTGA. This CDR3 spans 16 amino acids. Losses at the gene ends were 5 bases for V and 3 bases for J; bases not matched to a gene: 7. The CDR3 nucleotides read TGTGCCAGCAGCGAACAGGGGGCGGGGGACACCGGGGAGCTGTTTTTT. Amino acids: CASSEQGAGDTGELFF.

The chain uses TRBV7-3 and TRBJ2-1, with TRBD2 matching over 12 bases. Germline CDR1 reads SGHTA; CDR2 reads FQGTGA. CDR3 length: 15 residues. J was trimmed by 5 bases and V by 5 bases; bases with no gene match: 4. CDR3 in amino acids: CASSVGLAGNNEQFF. Written as DNA, the CDR3 is TGTGCCAGCAGCGTTGGACTAGCGGGAAACAATGAGCAGTTCTTC.

This sequence joins TRBV19 and TRBJ2-2, with 9 bases lining up with TRBD1. There are 15 residues in the CDR3. Losses at the gene ends were 5 bases for V and 4 bases for J; bases not matched to a gene: 5. The germline V gene has CDR1 LNHDA and CDR2 SQIVND (reference sequence). The CDR3 loop is CASSLGQGFTGELFF. As DNA, the CDR3 is TGTGCCAGTAGTCTAGGACAGGGGTTCACCGGGGAGCTGTTTTTT.

This sequence joins TRBV6-5 and TRBJ1-2; D is unresolved. In germline, CDR1 is MNHEY, CDR2 SVGAGI. This CDR3 has 15 residues. V shed 0 bases and J shed 7 bases, with 15 bases lying between them. The CDR3 reads CASSYSYLGSGGYTF. CDR3 sequence (DNA): TGTGCCAGCAGTTACTCGTATCTGGGTTCGGGTGGCTACACCTTC.

V usage is TRBV18 and J usage is TRBJ1-6, with TRBD1 matching over 8 bases. The germline V gene has CDR1 KGHSH and CDR2 LQKENI. The trim removed 5 bases at V and 8 bases at J, leaving 8 bases unmatched. The CDR3 has 15 residues. CDR3 in DNA: TGTGCCAGCTCAAGCCAGGGGGCGCGGGATTCACCCCTCCACTTT. It codes for CASSSQGARDSPLHF.

The CDR3 nucleotides read TGTGCCAGCAGTCCCCGTGCGGTTACCTACGAGCAGTACTTC. Its protein is CASSPRAVTYEQYF. V is TRBV27 and J is TRBJ2-7, with no clear D. Germline V gene lookup returns CDR1 MNHEY and CDR2 SMNVEV (reference sequence). The CDR3 spans 14 residues. Trimming took off 5 bases at V and 2 bases at J, with 13 bases between the two ends.

This clone has a handful of counts. The V gene is TRBV3-1 (or the pseudogene TRBV3-2), the J gene TRBJ1-4; D remains ambiguous. The CDR3 sequence is 16 residues long. Germline CDR1 is LGHDT and CDR2 is YNNKEL (reference sequence). Trimming removed 4 bases from V and 8 bases from J, with 20 bases in between. The CDR3 DNA follows: TGTGCCAGCAGCCGTAAACAGCCCGAAGCTATAGAAAAACTGTTTTTT. Amino acid sequence: CASSRKQPEAIEKLFF.

The chain joins TRBV6-5 to TRBJ2-7; 7 nucleotides match TRBD2. The CDR3 runs 14 residues. Germline CDR1 is MNHEY and CDR2 is SVGAGI. The trim removed 7 bases at V and 4 bases at J, leaving 10 bases unmatched. The CDR3 loop is CASIPGGGSYEQYF. In DNA, the CDR3 is TGTGCCAGCATCCCCGGTGGCGGGAGTTACGAGCAGTACTTC.

The V call is TRBV30, the J call TRBJ2-3; 8 bases agree with TRBD2. This CDR3 contains 11 residues. Germline CDR1 reads GTSNPN; CDR2 reads SVGIG (reference sequence). The J segment lost 9 bases and the V segment lost 2 bases, leaving 1 base of the junction unmatched. The CDR3 is CAWSLAGTQYF. The CDR3 DNA sequence: TGTGCCTGGAGTCTAGCGGGCACGCAGTATTTT.

This sequence joins TRBV28 and TRBJ2-3; 10 nucleotides line up with TRBD2. The V gene's germline CDR1 is MDHEN and CDR2 SYDVKM. V shed 5 bases and J 1 base; nucleotides not matched to a gene: 3. The CDR3 consists of 15 residues. Here the CDR3 reads CASSPGTSGTDTQYF. CDR3 sequence (DNA): TGTGCCAGCAGTCCCGGGACTAGCGGCACAGATACGCAGTATTTT.

This CDR3 is CASSLVGRYGYTF. CDR3 DNA: TGTGCCAGCAGCTTAGTGGGGCGCTATGGCTACACCTTC. The rearrangement uses TRBV7-9 and TRBJ1-2; possibly TRBD1 for D (5 bases). The length of the CDR3 is 13 residues. Germline loops: CDR1 SEHNR, CDR2 FQNEAQ (reference sequence). Trimming left V 1 base short and J 4 bases short, with 7 bases between.

The DNA for the CDR3 is TGTGCCAGCAGCAAAGGGGTATCAGGTATTCGTGCCAGCTCCACAGATACGCAGTATTTT. It yields the protein CASSKGVSGIRASSTDTQYF. The chain is built from TRBV21-1 and TRBJ2-3; TRBD1 reflects the table's D call only, with no check against the DNA. TRBV21-1 is tagged as a pseudogene. CDR3 length: 20 residues.